Below, 23 T cell receptor beta chains from the same sample are listed, as sequenced in a study of T cell responses to AZD1222 COVID-19 vaccine. This table comes from immunoSEQ multiplex PCR, and its TCRdb copy is limited to in-frame clones, with some not included. The data show about 120,000 clones, about 90% seen once. The sequences come from peripheral blood, collected 28 days after the second AZD1222 dose. These receptors all stem from an adult who received the AZD1222 COVID-19 vaccine.

The rearrangement uses TRBV7-2 and TRBJ1-5; no reliable D call. The CDR3 loop spans 13 amino acids. Germline CDR1 is SGHTA and CDR2 is FQGNSA. Between the trimmed V and J ends, which lost 5 bases and 5 bases, there was a span of 10 bases. The CDR3 protein is CASSTWGDQPQHF. CDR3 bases: TGTGCCAGCAGCACGTGGGGAGATCAGCCCCAGCATTTT.

Concerning this clone itself: At one boundary the junction diverges from the germline segment, which might be a read error. The genes are TRBV6-2 or TRBV6-3 and TRBJ1-4; D is ambiguous. The CDR3 spans 13 residues. Per the germline V gene, CDR1 is MNHEY and CDR2 is SVGEGT. The DNA for the CDR3 is TGTGCCAGCAGTTACGGGCTCTACGACGCTCGGGTTTTT. Amino acid sequence: CASSYGLYDARVF.

The chain combines TRBV6-6 with TRBJ1-5; 10 bases agree with TRBD1. The CDR3 is 16 residues long. The J segment lost 2 bases and the V segment lost 6 bases, leaving 7 bases of the junction unmatched. The germline V gene encodes CDR1 MNHNY and CDR2 SVGAGI (reference sequence). DNA for the CDR3: TGTGCCAGCAGGGACGGGACAGGGGAGGGCAATCAGCCCCAGCATTTT. It specifies CASRDGTGEGNQPQHF.

This clone appeared a single time. This chain uses TRBV7-9 with TRBJ1-4; D is uncertain. CDR1 is SEHNR, CDR2 FQNEAQ, per germline (reference sequence). V dropped 4 bases and J dropped 2 bases, with 8 bases sitting between them. CDR3 length equals 14 residues. CDR3 coding DNA: TGTGCCAGCAGCTCATCGGCCACTAATGAAAAACTGTTTTTT. Amino acids: CASSSSATNEKLFF.

The rearrangement links TRBV4-3 to TRBJ2-3, with 13 bases fitting TRBD2. Germline V gives CDR1 LGHNA, CDR2 YSLEER. J gave up 2 bases and V 0 bases, and 8 bases lay outside the gene matches. The CDR3 totals 19 residues. CDR3 region: CASSQETLTSGGSTDTQYF. CDR3 nucleotides: TGCGCCAGCAGCCAAGAAACCCTGACTAGCGGGGGGTCCACAGATACGCAGTATTTT.

The chain is built from TRBV28 and TRBJ2-3; either TRBD1 or TRBD2 may supply D (6 bases each). Trimming stripped 0 bases from V and 6 bases from J, with 13 bases between. Per germline, CDR1 MDHEN and CDR2 SYDVKM. The CDR3 covers 15 residues. CDR3 coding DNA: TGTGCCAGCAGTTTATGGGCCTCGGGGGCGGATACGCAGTATTTT. Translation: CASSLWASGADTQYF.

This clone was observed a few times. The CDR3 DNA sequence: TGTGCCAGTATCGAATGGCCTCGGAACTATGGCTACACCTTC. It encodes CASIEWPRNYGYTF. The chain uses TRBV5-5 and TRBJ1-2; no clear D gene. The CDR3 is 14 residues long. V lost 8 bases and J lost 2, with 16 bases in between. Germline V gene lookup returns CDR1 SGHKS and CDR2 YYEKEE (reference sequence).

The chain recombines TRBV2 with TRBJ1-1; unclear D gene. Germline CDR1 is SNHLY and CDR2 is FYNNEI. The CDR3 totals 13 residues. V was clipped by 3 bases and J by 4 bases, with 9 bases between them. The CDR3 loop reads CASSDFRGTEAFF. The CDR3 DNA is TGTGCCAGCAGTGATTTCCGCGGCACTGAAGCTTTCTTT.

This chain uses TRBV5-6 with TRBJ1-5, with 8 bases lining up with TRBD1. In germline, CDR1 is SGHDT, CDR2 YYEEEE. This CDR3 has 13 residues. V shed 3 bases and J 6 bases; nucleotides not matched to a gene: 2. The CDR3 coding sequence is TGTGCCAGCAGCTCCCAGGGGGCTCAGCCCCAGCATTTT. It is translated as CASSSQGAQPQHF.

The rearrangement links TRBV28 to TRBJ2-5; D possibly corresponds to TRBD2 (6 bases). Germline V gives CDR1 MDHEN, CDR2 SYDVKM. The CDR3 is 13 amino acids. V lost 6 bases to trimming and J lost 4 bases, with 12 bases between them. The CDR3 reads CASSPRGRETQYF. Written as DNA, the CDR3 is TGTGCCAGCAGCCCACGGGGGAGAGAGACCCAGTACTTC.

Points on this clone: Other DNA sequences in the sample encode the same CDR3. V and J are TRBV3-1 (or the pseudogene TRBV3-2) and TRBJ1-5, with 9 nucleotides matching TRBD1. Per the germline V gene, CDR1 is LGHDT and CDR2 is YNNKEL (reference sequence). With 1 base clipped from V and 2 bases from J, the junction kept 0 bases outside the gene matches. The CDR3 loop spans 15 amino acids. CDR3 bases: TGTGCCAGCAGCCAAGGGACAGGGGGCAATCAGCCCCAGCATTTT. Translated: CASSQGTGGNQPQHF.

The chain links TRBV11-1 to TRBJ2-7; D is ambiguous. Germline CDR1 reads SGHAT; CDR2 reads FQDESV (reference sequence). Trimming left V 5 bases short and J 2 bases short, with 16 bases between. The CDR3 covers 15 residues. The CDR3 DNA reads TGTGCCAGCAGCCTCGGGCCCCTTTTCCCCTACGAGCAGTACTTC. Translating gives CASSLGPLFPYEQYF.

This rearrangement joins TRBV9 to TRBJ1-2; D is undetermined. Germline values: CDR1 SGDLS, CDR2 YYNGEE. V gave up 0 bases and J gave up 4 bases, with 19 bases separating them. The CDR3 is 17 amino acids. Here the CDR3 reads CASSVGYTGRGSYGYTF. DNA of the CDR3: TGTGCCAGCAGCGTAGGGTACACGGGCCGCGGGTCCTATGGCTACACCTTC.

The chain recombines TRBV7-9 with TRBJ2-3, with D unresolved. Trimming took off 3 bases at V and 4 bases at J, with 11 bases between the two ends. From germline, CDR1 is SEHNR and CDR2 FQNEAQ (reference sequence). The CDR3 has 14 amino acids. In nucleotides, the CDR3 is TGTGCCAGCAGCTTGGGATTCGGACCAGATACGCAGTATTTT. It is translated as CASSLGFGPDTQYF.

This chain joins TRBV7-6 and TRBJ2-3, with 15 bases lining up with TRBD2. Germline V gene data show CDR1 as SGHVS and CDR2 as FNYEAQ. The CDR3 totals 18 residues. Trimming cost V 5 bases and J 0 bases; bases outside gene matches: 6. The CDR3 region has the DNA TGTGCCAGCAGCGGTCTCGGACTAGCGGGGGGGAGCACAGATACGCAGTATTTT. This codes for CASSGLGLAGGSTDTQYF.

V gene TRBV14 combines with J gene TRBJ1-2; weak D call: TRBD1 (6 bases). CDR3 length: 16 residues. Trimming cost V 2 bases and J 5 bases, with 18 bases left between them. Germline assignment: CDR1 SGHDN and CDR2 FVKESK. CDR3 in amino acids: CASSQRGQGPAYGYTF. The CDR3 region has the DNA TGTGCCAGCAGCCAAAGGGGTCAGGGGCCGGCTTATGGCTACACCTTC.

The rearrangement links TRBV7-6 to TRBJ2-3; the D gene is possibly TRBD2 (5 bases). Looked up from germline, CDR1 is SGHVS and CDR2 is FNYEAQ. CDR3 length equals 18 residues. With 1 base removed from V and 3 bases from J, the gap between germline ends came to 20 bases. CDR3 coding DNA: TGTGCCAGCAGCTTAGAAGCCTCCCCGGGGTGGGATACAGATACGCAGTATTTT. Protein: CASSLEASPGWDTDTQYF.

The chain employs TRBV10-3 and TRBJ2-3, with TRBD2 as a possible D gene (5 bases). The germline V and J ends were trimmed by 5 bases and 2 bases, with 17 bases remaining between them. The CDR3 is 16 residues long. CDR1 and CDR2 from the germline V gene are ENHRY and SYGVKD. CDR3 loop: CAISPSSGGITDTQYF. CDR3 DNA sequence: TGTGCCATCAGTCCCTCTTCCGGAGGAATCACAGATACGCAGTATTTT.

The chain carries TRBV6-5 and TRBJ1-2; possible D gene TRBD1, 5 bases. The germline V and J ends were trimmed by 7 bases and 4 bases, with 13 bases remaining between them. This CDR3 spans 13 amino acids. In germline, CDR1 is MNHEY, CDR2 SVGAGI. Here the CDR3 DNA reads TGTGCCAGCATGAGGGCAGGGACCTATGGCTACACCTTC. It yields the protein CASMRAGTYGYTF.

The chain uses TRBV24-1 and TRBJ2-7, with D possibly being TRBD2 (5 bases). The CDR3 spans 17 residues. Germline CDR1 reads KGHDR; CDR2 reads SFDVKD. Deletions cut 0 bases from V and 0 bases from J, with 14 bases between. Here the CDR3 DNA reads TGTGCCACCAGTGATTTGGGAGGAGAACCCGACTCCTACGAGCAGTACTTC. This sequence encodes CATSDLGGEPDSYEQYF.

The gene calls are TRBV15 and TRBJ1-4; a weak D match, TRBD1 (5 bases). Trimming pared 1 base from V and 7 bases from J, leaving 19 bases between. The CDR3 sequence is 17 residues long. Germline assignment: CDR1 LNHNV and CDR2 YYDKDF (reference sequence). The CDR3 DNA reads as TGTGCCACCAGCAGAGTTTCTGGATCAGGGATGGGTGAAAAACTGTTTTTT. This codes for CATSRVSGSGMGEKLFF.

The V call is TRBV19, the J call TRBJ2-4; D gene unclear. Germline-derived CDR1 and CDR2 are LNHDA and SQIVND (reference sequence). CDR3 length equals 15 residues. Trimming took 7 bases from V and 0 from J, leaving 13 bases between them. CDR3 nucleotide sequence: TGTGCCAGTACCGCGGTCAACGTAGCCAAAAACATTCAGTACTTC. Translating it yields CASTAVNVAKNIQYF.

The chain employs TRBV7-2 and TRBJ1-2; weak D call: TRBD1 (6 bases). The CDR3 is made up of 15 amino acids. Between the trimmed V and J ends, which lost 2 bases and 6 bases, there was a span of 16 bases. Germline loops: CDR1 SGHTA, CDR2 FQGNSA. CDR3 protein: CASSLLAGGRDGYTF. The CDR3 bases are TGTGCCAGCAGCTTATTGGCCGGGGGCAGGGATGGCTACACCTTC.